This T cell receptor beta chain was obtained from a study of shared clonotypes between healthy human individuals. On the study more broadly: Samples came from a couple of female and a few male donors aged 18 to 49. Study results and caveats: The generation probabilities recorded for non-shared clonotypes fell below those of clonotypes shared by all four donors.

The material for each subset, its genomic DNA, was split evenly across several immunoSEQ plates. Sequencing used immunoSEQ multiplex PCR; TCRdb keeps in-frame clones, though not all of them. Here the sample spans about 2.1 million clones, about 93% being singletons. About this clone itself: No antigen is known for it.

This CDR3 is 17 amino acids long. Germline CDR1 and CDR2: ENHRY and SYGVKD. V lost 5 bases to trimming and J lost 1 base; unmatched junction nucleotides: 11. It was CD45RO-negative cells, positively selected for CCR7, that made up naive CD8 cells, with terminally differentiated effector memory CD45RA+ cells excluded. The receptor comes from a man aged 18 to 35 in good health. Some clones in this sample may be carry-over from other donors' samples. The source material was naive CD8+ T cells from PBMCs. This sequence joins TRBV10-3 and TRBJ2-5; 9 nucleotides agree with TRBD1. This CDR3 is CAISPWDRVPLQETQYF. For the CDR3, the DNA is TGTGCCATCAGTCCCTGGGACAGGGTACCGCTCCAAGAGACCCAGTACTTC.